This T cell receptor beta chain was documented in a study of shared clonotypes between healthy human individuals. In the original processing: Without quality scores, immunoSEQ junctional reads could not be filtered like full-length reads. Produced via immunoSEQ multiplex PCR; TCRdb's table is partial and in-frame only. The V and J calls and clone size are taken from that table; D and trimming were inferred from the DNA. Of roughly 2 million clones in the sample, nearly 97% were seen once. Negatively enriched CD4+ T cells were divided by CD45RA into naive and memory. This clone was counted once. No antigen is known for it. Whole-study findings and limits: In general, naive subsets displayed greater estimated richness than memory subsets did. Among donors, clonotype sharing was expected to be affected by sequencing depth.

The CDR3 covers 13 residues. Trimming took off 5 bases at V and 5 bases at J, with 15 bases between the two ends. Germline V gene lookup returns CDR1 GTSNPN and CDR2 SVGIG (reference sequence). The TCR was taken from a young man in good health. Source material: naive CD4+ T cells sorted from blood. Documented subset: CD45RA+ positively selected. The gene calls are TRBV30 and TRBJ1-2; no clear D gene. The CDR3 protein is CAWGRSGVYGYTF. In DNA, the CDR3 is TGTGCCTGGGGCCGAAGTGGGGTGTATGGCTACACCTTC.